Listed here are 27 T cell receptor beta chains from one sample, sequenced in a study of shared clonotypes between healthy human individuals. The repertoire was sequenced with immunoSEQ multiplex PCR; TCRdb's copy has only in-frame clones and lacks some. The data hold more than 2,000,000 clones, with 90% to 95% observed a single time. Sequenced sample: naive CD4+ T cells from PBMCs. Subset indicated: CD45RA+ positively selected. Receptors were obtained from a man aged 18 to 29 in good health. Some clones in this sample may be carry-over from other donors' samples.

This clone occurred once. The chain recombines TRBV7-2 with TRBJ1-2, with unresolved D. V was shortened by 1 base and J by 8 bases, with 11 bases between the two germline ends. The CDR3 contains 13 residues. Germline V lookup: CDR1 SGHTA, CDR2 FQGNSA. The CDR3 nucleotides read TGTGCCAGCAGCTTAGTCGTCCAGTCCGGCTACACCTTC. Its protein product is CASSLVVQSGYTF.

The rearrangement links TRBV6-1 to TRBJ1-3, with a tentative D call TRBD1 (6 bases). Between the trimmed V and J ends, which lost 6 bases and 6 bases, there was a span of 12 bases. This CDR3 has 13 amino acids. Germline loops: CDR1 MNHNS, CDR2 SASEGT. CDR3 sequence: CASSPRTANTIYF. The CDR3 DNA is TGTGCCAGCAGCCCCCGGACAGCAAACACCATATATTTT.

The CDR3 DNA sequence: TGTGCCAGCAGTCGGCGGGTAGAAGCTTTCTTT. Translation gives CASSRRVEAFF. This sequence joins TRBV28 and TRBJ1-1; D is uncertain. The germline V gene encodes CDR1 MDHEN and CDR2 SYDVKM. The germline V and J ends were trimmed by 5 bases and 8 bases, with 9 bases remaining between them. The CDR3 extends over 11 amino acids.

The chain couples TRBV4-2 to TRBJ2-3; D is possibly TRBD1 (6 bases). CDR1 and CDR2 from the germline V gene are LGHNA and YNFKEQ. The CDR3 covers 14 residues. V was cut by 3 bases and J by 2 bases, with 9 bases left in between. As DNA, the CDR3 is TGTGCCAGCAGCCACGGACAGACCACAGATACGCAGTATTTT. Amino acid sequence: CASSHGQTTDTQYF.

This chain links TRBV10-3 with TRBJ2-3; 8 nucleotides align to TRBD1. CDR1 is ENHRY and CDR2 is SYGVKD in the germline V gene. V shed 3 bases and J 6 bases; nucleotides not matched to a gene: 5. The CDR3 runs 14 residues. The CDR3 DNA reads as TGTGCCATCAGTGACGGGCAGGGGGCCGATACGCAGTATTTT. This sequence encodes CAISDGQGADTQYF.

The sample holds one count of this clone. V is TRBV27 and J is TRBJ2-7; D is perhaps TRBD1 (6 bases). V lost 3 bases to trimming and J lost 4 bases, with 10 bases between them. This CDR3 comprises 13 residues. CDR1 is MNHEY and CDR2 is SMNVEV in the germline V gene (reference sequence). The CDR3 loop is CASSFKQGYEQYF. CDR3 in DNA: TGTGCCAGCAGTTTCAAACAGGGTTACGAGCAGTACTTC.

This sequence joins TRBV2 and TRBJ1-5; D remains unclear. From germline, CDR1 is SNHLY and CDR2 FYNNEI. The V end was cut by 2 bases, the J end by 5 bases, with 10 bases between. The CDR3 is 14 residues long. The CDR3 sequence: CASSETRGYQPQHF. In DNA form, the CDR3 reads TGTGCCAGCAGTGAAACGCGGGGTTATCAGCCCCAGCATTTT.

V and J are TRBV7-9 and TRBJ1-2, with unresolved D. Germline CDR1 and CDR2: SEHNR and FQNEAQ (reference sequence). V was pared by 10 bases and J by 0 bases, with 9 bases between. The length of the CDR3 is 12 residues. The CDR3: CATQDPNYGYTF. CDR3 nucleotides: TGTGCCACCCAAGACCCTAACTATGGCTACACCTTC.

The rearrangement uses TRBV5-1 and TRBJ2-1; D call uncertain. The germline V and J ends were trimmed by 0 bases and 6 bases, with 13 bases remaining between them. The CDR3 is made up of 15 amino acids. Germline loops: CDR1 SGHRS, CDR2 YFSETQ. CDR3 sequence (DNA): TGCGCCAGCAGCTTGGCCGGACCAGGACCCAATGAGCAGTTCTTC. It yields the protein CASSLAGPGPNEQFF. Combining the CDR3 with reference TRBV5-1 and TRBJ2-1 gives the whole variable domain KAGVTQTPRYLIKTRGQQVTLSCSPISGHRSVSWYQQTPGQGLQFLFEYFSETQRNKGNFPGRFSGRQFSNSRSEMNVSTLELGDSALYLCASSLAGPGPNEQFFGPGTRLTVL.

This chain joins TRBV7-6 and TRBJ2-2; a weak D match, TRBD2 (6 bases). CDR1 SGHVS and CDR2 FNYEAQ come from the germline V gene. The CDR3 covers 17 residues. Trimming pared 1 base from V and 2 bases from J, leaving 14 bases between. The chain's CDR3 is CASSLVGTPKNTGELFF. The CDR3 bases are TGTGCCAGCAGCTTAGTTGGGACTCCAAAAAACACCGGGGAGCTGTTTTTT.

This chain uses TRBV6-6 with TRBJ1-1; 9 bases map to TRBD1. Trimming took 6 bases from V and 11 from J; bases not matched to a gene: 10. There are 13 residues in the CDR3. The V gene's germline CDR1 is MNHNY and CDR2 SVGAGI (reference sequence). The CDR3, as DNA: TGTGCCAGCAGAAAGGGAGTGGACAGGGGTGCTTTCTTT. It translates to CASRKGVDRGAFF.

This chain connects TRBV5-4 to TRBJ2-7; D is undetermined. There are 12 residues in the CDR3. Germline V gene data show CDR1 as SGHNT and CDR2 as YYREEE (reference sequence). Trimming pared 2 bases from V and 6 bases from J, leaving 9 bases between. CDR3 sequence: CASSFKHSEQYF. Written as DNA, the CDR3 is TGTGCCAGCAGCTTTAAGCACTCCGAGCAGTACTTC.

CDR3 loop: CASSLRRDRGQYNEQFF. DNA of the CDR3: TGTGCCAGCAGCCTGCGAAGGGACAGGGGCCAATACAATGAGCAGTTCTTC. The J gene is TRBJ2-1, the V gene TRBV11-2, with 10 bases fitting TRBD1. The CDR3 has 17 residues. V shed 5 bases and J 4 bases; nucleotides not matched to a gene: 11. The germline gives CDR1 SGHAT, CDR2 FQNNGV.

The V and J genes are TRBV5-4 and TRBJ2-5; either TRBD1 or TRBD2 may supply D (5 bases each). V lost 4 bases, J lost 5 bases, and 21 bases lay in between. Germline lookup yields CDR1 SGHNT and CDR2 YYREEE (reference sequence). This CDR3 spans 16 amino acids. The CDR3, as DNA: TGTGCCAGCAGCCCCCGGGACGGAGCCCCAGAGGAGACCCAGTACTTC. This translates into CASSPRDGAPEETQYF. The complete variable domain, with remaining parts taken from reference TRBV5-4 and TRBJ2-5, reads ETGVTQSPTHLIKTRGQQVTLRCSSQSGHNTVSWYQQALGQGPQFIFQYYREEENGRGNFPPRFSGLQFPNYSSELNVNALELDDSALYLCASSPRDGAPEETQYFGPGTRLLVL.

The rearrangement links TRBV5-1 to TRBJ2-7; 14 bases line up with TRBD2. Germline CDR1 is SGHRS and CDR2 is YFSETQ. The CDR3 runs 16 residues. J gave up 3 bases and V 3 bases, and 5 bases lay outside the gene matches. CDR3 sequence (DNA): TGCGCCAGCAGCTACGGACTAGCGGGGGGCGGCTACGAGCAGTACTTC. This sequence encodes CASSYGLAGGGYEQYF.

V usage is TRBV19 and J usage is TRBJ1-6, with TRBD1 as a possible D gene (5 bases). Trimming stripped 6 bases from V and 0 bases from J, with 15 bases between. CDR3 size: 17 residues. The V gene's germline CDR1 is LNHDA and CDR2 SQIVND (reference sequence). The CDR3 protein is CASRLLAGSSYNSPLHF. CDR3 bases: TGTGCCAGTAGGCTCCTTGCAGGGAGCTCCTATAATTCACCCCTCCACTTT.

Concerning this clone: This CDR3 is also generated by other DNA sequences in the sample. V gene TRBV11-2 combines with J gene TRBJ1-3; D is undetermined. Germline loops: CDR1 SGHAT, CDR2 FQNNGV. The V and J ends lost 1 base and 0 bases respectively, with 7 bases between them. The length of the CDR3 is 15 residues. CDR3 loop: CASSLVISSGNTIYF. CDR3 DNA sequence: TGTGCCAGCAGCTTAGTAATAAGCTCTGGAAACACCATATATTTT. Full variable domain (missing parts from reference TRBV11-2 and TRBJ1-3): EAGVAQSPRYKIIEKRQSVAFWCNPISGHATLYWYQQILGQGPKLLIQFQNNGVVDDSQLPKDRFSAERLKGVDSTLKIQPAKLEDSAVYLCASSLVISSGNTIYFGEGSWLTVV.

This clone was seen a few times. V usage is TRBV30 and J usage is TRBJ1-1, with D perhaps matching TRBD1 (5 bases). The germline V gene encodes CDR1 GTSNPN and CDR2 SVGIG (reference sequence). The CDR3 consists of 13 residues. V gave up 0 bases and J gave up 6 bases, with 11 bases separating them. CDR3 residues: CAWSVKGWPEAFF. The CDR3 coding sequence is TGTGCCTGGAGTGTAAAGGGGTGGCCTGAAGCTTTCTTT.

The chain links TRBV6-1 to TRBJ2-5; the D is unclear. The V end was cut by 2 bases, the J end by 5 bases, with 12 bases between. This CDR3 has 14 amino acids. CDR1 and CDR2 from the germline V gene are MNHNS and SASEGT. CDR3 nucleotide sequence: TGTGCCAGCAGTGAATTTCCAGGACGGGAGACCCAGTACTTC. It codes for CASSEFPGRETQYF.

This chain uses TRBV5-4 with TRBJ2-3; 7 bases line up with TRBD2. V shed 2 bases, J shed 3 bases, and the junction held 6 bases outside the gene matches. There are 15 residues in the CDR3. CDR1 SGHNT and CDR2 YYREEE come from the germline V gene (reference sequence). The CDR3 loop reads CASSFRGGRTDTQYF. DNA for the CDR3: TGTGCCAGCAGCTTCCGGGGCGGGAGAACAGATACGCAGTATTTT.

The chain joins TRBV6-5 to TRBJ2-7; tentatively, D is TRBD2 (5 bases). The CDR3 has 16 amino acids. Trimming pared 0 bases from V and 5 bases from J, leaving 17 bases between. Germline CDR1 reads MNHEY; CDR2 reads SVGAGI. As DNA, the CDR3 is TGTGCCAGCAGTTACTCCCCTTCGGCAGCCGGGGACGAGCAGTACTTC. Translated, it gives CASSYSPSAAGDEQYF.

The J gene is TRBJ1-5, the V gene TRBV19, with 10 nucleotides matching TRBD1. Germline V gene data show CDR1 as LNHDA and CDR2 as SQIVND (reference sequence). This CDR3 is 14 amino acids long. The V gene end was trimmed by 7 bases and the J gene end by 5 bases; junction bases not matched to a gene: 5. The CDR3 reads CASMSGQGDQPQHF. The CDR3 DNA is TGTGCCAGTATGTCAGGACAGGGGGATCAGCCCCAGCATTTT.

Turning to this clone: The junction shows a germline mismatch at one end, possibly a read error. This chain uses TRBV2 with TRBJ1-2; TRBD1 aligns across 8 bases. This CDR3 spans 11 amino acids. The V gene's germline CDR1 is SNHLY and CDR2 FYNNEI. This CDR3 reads CASSVQGEISF. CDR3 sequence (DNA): TGTGCCAGCAGTGTACAGGGGGAAATCTCCTTC.

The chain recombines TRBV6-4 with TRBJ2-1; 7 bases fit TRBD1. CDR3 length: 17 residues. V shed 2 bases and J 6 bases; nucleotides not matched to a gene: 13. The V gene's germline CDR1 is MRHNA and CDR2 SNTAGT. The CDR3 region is CASSDEKVDRVVNEQFF. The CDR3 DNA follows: TGTGCCAGCAGTGACGAGAAAGTAGACAGGGTGGTCAATGAGCAGTTCTTC.

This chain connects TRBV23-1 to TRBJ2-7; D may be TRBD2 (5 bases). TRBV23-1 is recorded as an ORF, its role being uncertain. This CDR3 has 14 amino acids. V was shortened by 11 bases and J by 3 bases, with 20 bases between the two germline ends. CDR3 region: CAVTRSRRVYEQYF. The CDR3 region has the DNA TGCGCCGTCACCCGATCCAGGCGGGTCTACGAGCAGTACTTC.

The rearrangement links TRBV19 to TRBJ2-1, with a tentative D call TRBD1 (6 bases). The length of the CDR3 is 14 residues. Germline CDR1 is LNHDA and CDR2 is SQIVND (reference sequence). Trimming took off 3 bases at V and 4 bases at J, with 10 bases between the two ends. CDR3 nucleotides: TGTGCCAGTAGTATCGGGACACCGTACAATGAGCAGTTCTTC. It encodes CASSIGTPYNEQFF. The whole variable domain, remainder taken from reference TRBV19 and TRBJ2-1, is DGGITQSPKYLFRKEGQNVTLSCEQNLNHDAMYWYRQDPGQGLRLIYYSQIVNDFQKGDIAEGYSVSREKKESFPLTVTSAQKNPTAFYLCASSIGTPYNEQFFGPGTRLTVL.

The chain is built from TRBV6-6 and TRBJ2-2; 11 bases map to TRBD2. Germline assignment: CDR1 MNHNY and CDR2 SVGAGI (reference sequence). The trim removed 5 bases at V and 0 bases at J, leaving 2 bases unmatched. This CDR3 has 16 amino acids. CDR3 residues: CASSGTSGTNTGELFF. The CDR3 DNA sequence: TGTGCCAGCAGTGGGACTAGCGGAACGAACACCGGGGAGCTGTTTTTT.